One and the same sample provided the 24 T cell receptor beta chains below, sequenced in a study of blood T cell repertoires in COVID-19. Measured with immunoSEQ multiplex PCR; TCRdb has only the in-frame clones, and not every one. The table lists fewer than 60,000 clones, 80% to 90% of them singletons, with around 6.4% in the top ten. Material: peripheral blood. All receptors come from a woman in her sixties or seventies with COVID-19, enrolled during active disease.

J is TRBJ1-1 and V is TRBV15; 8 nucleotides align to TRBD1. The length of the CDR3 is 14 residues. CDR1 LNHNV and CDR2 YYDKDF come from the germline V gene (reference sequence). The V gene end was trimmed by 6 bases and the J gene end by 10 bases; junction bases not matched to a gene: 13. CDR3 loop: CATRAGTWTGRAFF. The CDR3 DNA sequence: TGTGCCACCAGGGCGGGGACTTGGACAGGGCGAGCTTTCTTT.

The chain is built from TRBV2 and TRBJ2-3; 7 nucleotides align to TRBD2. The length of the CDR3 is 16 residues. Germline loops: CDR1 SNHLY, CDR2 FYNNEI. V gave up 0 bases and J gave up 6 bases; unmatched junction bases: 9. The CDR3 loop reads CASSEAGGGLSDTQYF. CDR3 bases: TGTGCCAGCAGTGAAGCTGGGGGAGGGCTTTCTGATACGCAGTATTTT.

The CDR3 DNA reads TGTGCCAGCATAGGGACAGAATTTTACAATGAGCAGTTCTTC. Protein product: CASIGTEFYNEQFF. The rearrangement uses TRBV6-5 and TRBJ2-1; 7 bases are a match to TRBD1. The CDR3 totals 14 residues. After removal of 7 bases from V and 4 bases from J, the junction contained 7 bases not matched to a gene. CDR1 is MNHEY and CDR2 is SVGAGI in the germline V gene.

The chain carries TRBV28 and TRBJ2-5; TRBD2 aligns across 13 bases. The CDR3 loop spans 21 amino acids. CDR1 and CDR2 from the germline V gene are MDHEN and SYDVKM. The ends lost 4 bases at V and 3 bases at J; junction bases unmatched: 20. The CDR3 region is CASSSLVVSGLAGTPKETQYF. The CDR3 DNA is TGTGCCAGCAGTTCCCTTGTCGTCTCGGGACTAGCGGGAACCCCAAAAGAGACCCAGTACTTC.

The chain links TRBV19 to TRBJ1-2, with TRBD1 matching over 9 bases. The CDR3 is made up of 15 amino acids. The V gene end was trimmed by 6 bases and the J gene end by 3 bases; junction bases not matched to a gene: 8. The germline V gene has CDR1 LNHDA and CDR2 SQIVND (reference sequence). The CDR3: CASRPPGQGYYGYTF. Here the CDR3 DNA reads TGTGCCAGTAGACCCCCGGGACAGGGTTACTATGGCTACACCTTC.

This chain links TRBV28 with TRBJ2-5; 7 nucleotides agree with TRBD1. Germline V gene lookup returns CDR1 MDHEN and CDR2 SYDVKM. The CDR3 spans 15 residues. Trimming removed 6 bases from V and 3 bases from J; junction bases left unmatched: 10. CDR3 coding DNA: TGTGCCAGCAGCAAAGACAGGGAAAACAAAGAGACCCAGTACTTC. The encoded protein is CASSKDRENKETQYF.

The chain combines TRBV5-5 with TRBJ2-6; 7 bases line up with TRBD1. V trimming: 4 bases; J trimming: 2 bases; junction bases outside the gene matches: 9. This CDR3 is 17 amino acids long. The germline CDR1 and CDR2 sequences are SGHKS and YYEKEE (reference sequence). The CDR3 nucleotides read TGTGCCAGCAGCGATCAACCGACAGGGACTGGGGCCAACGTCCTGACTTTC. Translating it yields CASSDQPTGTGANVLTF.

This rearrangement joins TRBV11-3 to TRBJ1-1; weak D call: TRBD1 (5 bases). The length of the CDR3 is 13 residues. Trimming removed 6 bases from V and 1 base from J, with 9 bases in between. Germline assignment: CDR1 SGHNT and CDR2 YENEEA. The CDR3 loop is CASSRGSNTEAFF. The CDR3 DNA is TGTGCCAGCAGTAGGGGCTCGAACACTGAAGCTTTCTTT. The full variable domain, completed using reference TRBV11-3 and TRBJ1-1, is EAGVVQSPRYKIIEKKQPVAFWCNPISGHNTLYWYLQNLGQGPELLIRYENEEAVDDSQLPKDRFSAERLKGVDSTLKIQPAELGDSAVYLCASSRGSNTEAFFGQGTRLTVV.

The genes are TRBV5-1 and TRBJ1-1; TRBD1 aligns across 9 bases. V lost 0 bases to trimming and J lost 5 bases; unmatched junction nucleotides: 5. Germline V gene sequence: CDR1 SGHRS, CDR2 YFSETQ. The CDR3 sequence is 15 residues long. The CDR3 coding sequence is TGCGCCAGCAGCTTGGGACAGGGGGTAAGGACTGAAGCTTTCTTT. Protein sequence: CASSLGQGVRTEAFF.

The chain is built from TRBV30 and TRBJ2-5; 10 nucleotides align to TRBD2. Per germline, CDR1 GTSNPN and CDR2 SVGIG (reference sequence). The CDR3 is 15 residues long. With 3 bases clipped from V and 5 bases from J, the junction kept 9 bases outside the gene matches. Written as DNA, the CDR3 is TGTGCCTGGAGCCTACTAGCGGGAAGGGGGGAGACCCAGTACTTC. As protein: CAWSLLAGRGETQYF.

The chain has TRBV7-8 and TRBJ2-7; TRBD2 matches at 9 bases. Germline V gives CDR1 SGHVS, CDR2 FQNEAQ. The V gene end was trimmed by 0 bases and the J gene end by 7 bases; junction bases not matched to a gene: 4. CDR3 length: 14 residues. CDR3 sequence (DNA): TGTGCCAGCAGCTTAGCCTTAGCGGGAGCTGAGCAGTACTTC. Its translation: CASSLALAGAEQYF.

The chain carries TRBV12-5 and TRBJ1-1, with TRBD1 matching 10 bases. Germline V gene sequence: CDR1 LGHNT, CDR2 FRNRAP. The CDR3 spans 14 residues. Losses at the gene ends were 5 bases for V and 3 bases for J; bases not matched to a gene: 3. CDR3 sequence reads: CASGPGTGDTEAFF. The CDR3 coding sequence is TGTGCTAGTGGTCCCGGGACAGGGGACACTGAAGCTTTCTTT.

CDR3 in amino acids: CASSEAGTWSEGYTF. The DNA for the CDR3 is TGTGCCAGCAGTGAAGCGGGGACATGGAGTGAAGGCTACACCTTC. The rearrangement links TRBV2 to TRBJ1-2, with D possibly matching TRBD1 (6 bases). The germline V gene encodes CDR1 SNHLY and CDR2 FYNNEI. Trimming removed 0 bases from V and 8 bases from J, with 16 bases in between. The CDR3 totals 15 residues.

This clone is categorized as medium-sized (0.01 to 0.1%). This chain links TRBV27 with TRBJ2-7; maybe TRBD2 (5 bases). Trimming shortened V by 3 bases and J by 4 bases, and 13 bases separated the two germline ends. Germline loops: CDR1 MNHEY, CDR2 SMNVEV (reference sequence). The CDR3 has 14 residues. CDR3 residues: CASSFKSGGYEQYF. The DNA of the CDR3 is TGTGCCAGCAGTTTTAAGAGCGGCGGGTACGAGCAGTACTTC.

The J gene is TRBJ2-3, the V gene TRBV5-1; D call uncertain. Germline lookup yields CDR1 SGHRS and CDR2 YFSETQ. Trimming cost V 0 bases and J 2 bases, with 16 bases left between them. CDR3 length: 17 residues. CDR3 in amino acids: CASSLDGESWFTDTQYF. For the CDR3, the DNA is TGCGCCAGCAGCTTGGACGGTGAGAGCTGGTTCACAGATACGCAGTATTTT. Drawing the rest from reference TRBV5-1 and TRBJ2-3, the complete variable domain is KAGVTQTPRYLIKTRGQQVTLSCSPISGHRSVSWYQQTPGQGLQFLFEYFSETQRNKGNFPGRFSGRQFSNSRSEMNVSTLELGDSALYLCASSLDGESWFTDTQYFGPGTRLTVL.

The V call is TRBV19, the J call TRBJ1-3; TRBD1 might be the D (5 bases). The CDR3 is made up of 15 amino acids. The V end was cut by 6 bases, the J end by 2 bases, with 14 bases between. CDR1 and CDR2 (germline): LNHDA, SQIVND (reference sequence). CDR3: CASSSRDEAGNTIYF. The CDR3 bases are TGTGCCAGTAGCTCCAGGGATGAGGCTGGAAACACCATATATTTT.

The rearrangement uses TRBV11-3 and TRBJ2-7, with 12 bases lining up with TRBD2. The CDR3 runs to 18 residues. CDR1 and CDR2 from the germline V gene are SGHNT and YENEEA. The trim removed 4 bases at V and 5 bases at J, leaving 15 bases unmatched. CDR3: CASSSNLLAGGLTDEQYF. In DNA form, the CDR3 reads TGTGCCAGCAGCTCAAACCTTCTAGCGGGAGGGCTCACGGACGAGCAGTACTTC.

The chain links TRBV27 to TRBJ2-7; D perhaps matches TRBD1 (6 bases). V was trimmed by 7 bases and J by 4 bases, leaving 20 bases between them. The length of the CDR3 is 15 residues. Germline V CDR1 and CDR2: MNHEY, SMNVEV (reference sequence). The CDR3 DNA is TGTGCCAGCAAATGGTTACTCAGGGGAAGATACGAGCAGTACTTC. This sequence encodes CASKWLLRGRYEQYF.

This clone was detected ten times or more. Other DNA sequences from this sample encode an identical CDR3 as well. This sequence joins TRBV6-6 and TRBJ2-7; possible D gene TRBD2, 5 bases. In germline, CDR1 is MNHNY, CDR2 SVGAGI (reference sequence). The CDR3 runs to 14 residues. The V gene lost 0 bases and the J gene lost 0 bases, with 6 bases spanning the gap. This chain's CDR3 is CASSYSGGSYEQYF. The CDR3 coding sequence is TGTGCCAGCAGTTACTCTGGAGGCTCCTACGAGCAGTACTTC.

The rearrangement joins TRBV19 to TRBJ1-5; unclear D gene. Germline CDR1 reads LNHDA; CDR2 reads SQIVND (reference sequence). The CDR3 runs to 14 residues. V lost 0 bases to trimming and J lost 6 bases, with 9 bases between them. In DNA form, the CDR3 reads TGTGCCAGTAGTATAGACAGGCCCGGTCAGCCCCAGCATTTT. It is translated as CASSIDRPGQPQHF.

This clone has only one observation. This rearrangement joins TRBV19 to TRBJ1-6; D is perhaps TRBD1 (5 bases). CDR1 LNHDA and CDR2 SQIVND come from the germline V gene (reference sequence). V was pared by 4 bases and J by 9 bases, with 19 bases between. The CDR3 contains 16 residues. The CDR3, as DNA: TGTGCCAGTAGTAGCTCGGGTATTAGGGGTAGTTCACCCCTCCACTTT. This translates into CASSSSGIRGSSPLHF.

The CDR3 spells CASSPRGTSRNTGELFF. DNA for the CDR3: TGTGCCAGCTCACCACGCGGGACTAGCCGGAACACCGGGGAGCTGTTTTTT. The V call is TRBV18, the J call TRBJ2-2; the match to TRBD2 covers 9 bases. This CDR3 is built from 17 residues. The V gene end was trimmed by 1 base and the J gene end by 1 base; junction bases not matched to a gene: 4. Germline CDR1 is KGHSH and CDR2 is LQKENI.

This chain uses TRBV30 with TRBJ2-2; D is perhaps TRBD2 (7 bases). The V end was cut by 2 bases, the J end by 3 bases, with 13 bases between. The CDR3 runs 15 residues. CDR1 and CDR2 from the germline V gene are GTSNPN and SVGIG (reference sequence). CDR3 bases: TGTGCCTGGAGTAGGGGGGGTTCGGACACCGGGGAGCTGTTTTTT. It translates to CAWSRGGSDTGELFF. The whole variable domain, remainder taken from reference TRBV30 and TRBJ2-2, is SQTIHQWPATLVQPVGSPLSLECTVEGTSNPNLYWYRQAAGRGLQLLFYSVGIGQISSEVPQNLSASRPQDRQFILSSKKLLLSDSGFYLCAWSRGGSDTGELFFGEGSRLTVL.

This chain uses TRBV2 with TRBJ1-2, with D perhaps matching TRBD1 (5 bases). Trimming removed 4 bases at V and 5 bases at J, with 20 bases between. The CDR3 covers 16 residues. CDR1 is SNHLY, CDR2 FYNNEI, per germline. CDR3 nucleotides: TGTGCCAGCAGTGGGGTTTTGGAGGGGCTTGGTTATGGCTACACCTTC. It codes for CASSGVLEGLGYGYTF.